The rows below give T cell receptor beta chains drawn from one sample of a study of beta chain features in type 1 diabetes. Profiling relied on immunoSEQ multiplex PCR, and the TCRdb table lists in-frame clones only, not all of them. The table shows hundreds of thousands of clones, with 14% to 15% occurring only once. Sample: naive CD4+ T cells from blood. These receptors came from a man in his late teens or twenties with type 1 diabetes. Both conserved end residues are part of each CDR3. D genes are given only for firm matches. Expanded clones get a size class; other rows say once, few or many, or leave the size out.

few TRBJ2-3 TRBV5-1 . CASSLDRGDTDTQYF TGCGCCAGCAGCCTGGACCGCGGGGACACAGATACGCAGTATTTT
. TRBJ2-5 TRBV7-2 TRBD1 CASSSRTGRIETQYF TGTGCCAGCAGCTCCCGGACAGGGCGGATAGAGACCCAGTACTTC
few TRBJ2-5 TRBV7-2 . CASSSAGFQETQYF TGTGCCAGCAGCTCTGCAGGGTTCCAAGAGACCCAGTACTTC
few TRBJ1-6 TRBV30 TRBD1 CAWSPGGISPLHF TGTGCCTGGAGTCCAGGGGGAATTTCACCCCTCCACTTT
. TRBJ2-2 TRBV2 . CASSITKNGELFF TGTGCCAGCAGTATTACTAAAAACGGGGAGCTGTTTTTT
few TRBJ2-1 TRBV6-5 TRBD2 CASSYSGTSSNEQFF TGTGCCAGCAGTTACTCGGGGACTAGCAGCAATGAGCAGTTCTTC
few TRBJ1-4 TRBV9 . CASSVDVRPTNEKLFF TGTGCCAGCAGCGTAGATGTCAGGCCAACTAATGAAAAACTGTTTTTT
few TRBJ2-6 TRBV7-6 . CASSRQVFGANVLTF TGTGCCAGCAGCCGACAGGTTTTTGGGGCCAACGTCCTGACTTTC
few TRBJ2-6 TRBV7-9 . CASSPGNSGANVLTF TGTGCCAGCAGCCCCGGGAACTCTGGGGCCAACGTCCTGACTTTC
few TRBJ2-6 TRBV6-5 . CASRLTHSGANVLTF TGTGCCAGCAGACTCACTCACTCTGGGGCCAACGTCCTGACTTTC
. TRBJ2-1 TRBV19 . CASRIEDSSYNEQFF TGTGCCAGCAGGATTGAGGACAGCTCCTACAATGAGCAGTTCTTC
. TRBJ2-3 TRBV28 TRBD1 CASSATGAGTDTQYF TGTGCCAGCAGTGCGACAGGGGCCGGCACAGATACGCAGTATTTT
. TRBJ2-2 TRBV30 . CAWIPLGQLNTGELFF TGTGCCTGGATCCCCCTTGGGCAGCTGAACACCGGGGAGCTGTTTTTT
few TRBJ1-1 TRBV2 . CASSAQENTEAFF TGTGCCAGCAGTGCGCAGGAGAACACTGAAGCTTTCTTT
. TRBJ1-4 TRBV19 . CASSKRGTTNEKLFF TGTGCCAGTAGTAAAAGGGGAACAACTAATGAAAAACTGTTTTTT
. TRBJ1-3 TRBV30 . CALRSTGGLGNTIYF TGTGCCCTCCGATCGACAGGCGGTCTGGGAAACACCATATATTTT
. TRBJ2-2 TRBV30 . CAWQGTGELFF TGTGCCTGGCAGGGCACCGGGGAGCTGTTTTTT
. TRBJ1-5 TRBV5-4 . CASSRGGGSNQPQHF TGTGCCAGCAGCCGGGGCGGGGGGAGCAATCAGCCCCAGCATTTT
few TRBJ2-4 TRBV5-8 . CASSSLVGGDGAKNIQYF TGTGCCAGCAGCTCCCTGGTCGGGGGAGACGGGGCCAAAAACATTCAGTACTTC
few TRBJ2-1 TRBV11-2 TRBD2 CASSLRRGGHYNEQFF TGTGCCAGCAGCTTACGGCGGGGGGGACACTACAATGAGCAGTTCTTC
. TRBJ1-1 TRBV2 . CASQSGGTEAFF TGTGCCAGCCAAAGCGGAGGGACTGAAGCTTTCTTT
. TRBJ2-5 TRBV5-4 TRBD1 CASSRAGGETQYF TGTGCCAGCAGTCGGGCAGGGGGAGAGACCCAGTACTTC
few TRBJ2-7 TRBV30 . CAWAPGLIPSYEQYF TGTGCCTGGGCCCCAGGACTGATCCCCTCCTACGAGCAGTACTTC
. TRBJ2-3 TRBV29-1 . CSVEYYRRGGGGDTQYF TGCAGCGTTGAATATTACCGTCGGGGAGGCGGCGGAGATACGCAGTATTTT
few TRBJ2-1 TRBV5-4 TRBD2 CASTLEKGGSGRTNEQFF TGTGCCAGTACACTAGAGAAGGGCGGGAGCGGACGTACCAATGAGCAGTTCTTC
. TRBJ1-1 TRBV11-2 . CASRRTVNTEAFF TGTGCCAGCAGAAGGACAGTGAACACTGAAGCTTTCTTT
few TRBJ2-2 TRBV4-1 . CASRSIGGVGELFF TGCGCAAGCCGGAGTATCGGTGGAGTCGGGGAGCTGTTTTTT
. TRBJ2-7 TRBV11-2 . CASGIKGGRYEQYF TGTGCCAGCGGTATTAAAGGGGGTCGCTACGAGCAGTACTTC
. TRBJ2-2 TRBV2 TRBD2 CASSWGTTTTGELFF TGTGCCAGCAGTTGGGGGACTACCACGACCGGGGAGCTGTTTTTT
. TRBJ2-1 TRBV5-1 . CASSLLGVNEQFF TGCGCCAGCAGCTTATTAGGGGTCAATGAGCAGTTCTTC
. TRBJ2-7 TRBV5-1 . CASSLGDRPFYEQYF TGCGCCAGCAGCTTGGGAGACAGGCCTTTCTACGAGCAGTACTTC
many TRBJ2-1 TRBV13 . CASKERPDNEQFF TGTGCCAGTAAGGAGCGGCCCGACAATGAGCAGTTCTTC
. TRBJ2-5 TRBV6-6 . CASSLETQYF TGTGCCAGCTCGTTAGAGACCCAGTACTTC
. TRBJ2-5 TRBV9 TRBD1 CASSAFTGVGTQYF TGTGCCAGCAGCGCCTTCACAGGGGTCGGGACCCAGTACTTC
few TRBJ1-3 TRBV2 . CASSPDFGGGNTIYF TGTGCCAGCAGTCCTGACTTCGGGGGTGGAAACACCATATATTTT
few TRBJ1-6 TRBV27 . CASSLIQVGVTNSPLHF TGTGCCAGCAGTTTAATTCAGGTCGGGGTAACTAATTCACCCCTCCACTTT
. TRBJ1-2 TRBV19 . CARRHRESFYSYGYTF TGTGCCAGACGACACAGGGAGTCTTTCTACAGCTATGGCTACACCTTC
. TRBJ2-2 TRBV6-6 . CASSQGREAGELFF TGTGCCAGCAGCCAAGGGCGGGAAGCCGGGGAGCTGTTTTTT
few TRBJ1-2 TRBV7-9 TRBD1 CASSHTRTGGQNYGYTF TGTGCCAGCAGCCACACGAGGACAGGGGGCCAAAACTATGGCTACACCTTC
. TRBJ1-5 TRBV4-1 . CASSQDGWGGNYQPQHF TGCGCCAGCAGCCAAGACGGATGGGGGGGGAACTATCAGCCCCAGCATTTT
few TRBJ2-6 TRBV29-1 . CSVAGGLDWAGANVLTF TGCAGCGTTGCGGGGGGCTTAGACTGGGCTGGGGCCAACGTCCTGACTTTC
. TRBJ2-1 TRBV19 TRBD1 CASTRTGGAYNEQFF TGTGCCAGTACTCGGACAGGGGGCGCCTACAATGAGCAGTTCTTC
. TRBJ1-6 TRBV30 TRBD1 CAWTPRGQGLIGNSPLHF TGTGCCTGGACCCCTCGAGGACAGGGGTTAATCGGTAATTCACCCCTCCACTTT
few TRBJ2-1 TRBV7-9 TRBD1 CASSLPGTVYNEQFF TGTGCCAGCAGTTTACCCGGGACAGTTTACAATGAGCAGTTCTTC
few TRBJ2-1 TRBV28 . CASSSTANNEQFF TGTGCCAGCAGTTCTACAGCAAACAATGAGCAGTTCTTC
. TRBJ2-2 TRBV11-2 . CASSKTTDTGELFF TGTGCCAGCAGTAAAACGACAGACACCGGGGAGCTGTTTTTT
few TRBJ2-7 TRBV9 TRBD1 CASSAPESDRAAEQYF TGTGCCAGCAGCGCCCCTGAGTCAGACAGGGCGGCCGAGCAGTACTTC
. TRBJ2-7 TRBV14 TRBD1 CASSPDFGTGFYEQYF TGTGCCAGCAGCCCTGACTTCGGGACAGGGTTTTACGAGCAGTACTTC
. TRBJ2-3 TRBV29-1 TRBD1 CSVRTGGSADTQYF TGCAGCGTAAGGACAGGGGGCTCGGCAGATACGCAGTATTTT
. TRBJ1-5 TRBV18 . CASSSGNRNQPQHF TGTGCCAGCTCATCAGGGAATCGCAATCAGCCCCAGCATTTT
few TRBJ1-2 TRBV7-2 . CASSFDTYGYTF TGTGCCAGCAGCTTTGACACCTATGGCTACACCTTC
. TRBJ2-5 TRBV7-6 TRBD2 CASSVAGGQETQYF TGTGCCAGCAGCGTAGCGGGAGGGCAAGAGACCCAGTACTTC
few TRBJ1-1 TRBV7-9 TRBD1 CASSLPPGQGIGAFF TGTGCCAGCAGCTTACCTCCGGGACAGGGCATTGGAGCTTTCTTT
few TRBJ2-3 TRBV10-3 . CAIMGLRTDTQYF TGTGCCATCATGGGCCTAAGGACAGATACGCAGTATTTT
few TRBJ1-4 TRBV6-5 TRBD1 CARGTAEKLFF TGTGCCAGAGGGACAGCCGAAAAACTGTTTTTT
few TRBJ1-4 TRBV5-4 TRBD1 CASSRSGGEEKLFF TGTGCCAGCAGCCGATCAGGGGGAGAGGAAAAACTGTTTTTT
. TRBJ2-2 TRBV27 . CASSFFGDSNTGELFF TGTGCCAGCAGTTTTTTTGGAGACAGTAACACCGGGGAGCTGTTTTTT
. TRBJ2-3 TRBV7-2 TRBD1 CASSVYRGSTDTQYF TGTGCCAGCAGCGTCTACAGGGGATCCACAGATACGCAGTATTTT
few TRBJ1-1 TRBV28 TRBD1 CASSPPGQGFGTEAFF TGTGCCAGCAGTCCTCCGGGACAGGGGTTCGGCACTGAAGCTTTCTTT
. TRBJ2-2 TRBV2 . CASFVAGELFF TGTGCCAGCTTCGTCGCCGGGGAGCTGTTTTTT